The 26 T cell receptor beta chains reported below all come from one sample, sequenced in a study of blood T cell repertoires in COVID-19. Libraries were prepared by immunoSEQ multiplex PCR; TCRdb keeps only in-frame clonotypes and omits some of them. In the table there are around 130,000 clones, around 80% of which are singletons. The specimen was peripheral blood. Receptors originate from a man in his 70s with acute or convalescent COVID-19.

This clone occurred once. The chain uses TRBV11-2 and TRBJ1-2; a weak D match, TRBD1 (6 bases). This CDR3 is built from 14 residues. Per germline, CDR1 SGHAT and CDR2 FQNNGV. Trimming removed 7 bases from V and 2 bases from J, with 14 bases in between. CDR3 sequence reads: CASTSGRGNYGYTF. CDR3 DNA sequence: TGTGCCAGCACCTCGGGCAGGGGCAACTATGGCTACACCTTC.

The CDR3 DNA reads TGTGCCAGCAGTCAGGGGGCGGACACTGAAGCTTTCTTT. Translated: CASSQGADTEAFF. The chain recombines TRBV6-5 with TRBJ1-1, with TRBD1 identical over 8 bases. Germline CDR1 MNHEY, CDR2 SVGAGI. The CDR3 runs 13 residues. V trimming: 5 bases; J trimming: 3 bases; junction bases outside the gene matches: 2.

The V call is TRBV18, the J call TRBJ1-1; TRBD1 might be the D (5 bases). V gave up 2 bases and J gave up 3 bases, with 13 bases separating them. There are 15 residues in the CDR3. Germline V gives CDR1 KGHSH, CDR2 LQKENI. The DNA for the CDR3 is TGTGCCAGCTCACCAAGGCGGACACCTTACACTGAAGCTTTCTTT. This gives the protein CASSPRRTPYTEAFF. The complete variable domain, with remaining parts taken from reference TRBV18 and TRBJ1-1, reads NAGVMQNPRHLVRRRGQEARLRCSPMKGHSHVYWYRQLPEEGLKFMVYLQKENIIDESGMPKERFSAEFPKEGPSILRIQQVVRGDSAAYFCASSPRRTPYTEAFFGQGTRLTVV.

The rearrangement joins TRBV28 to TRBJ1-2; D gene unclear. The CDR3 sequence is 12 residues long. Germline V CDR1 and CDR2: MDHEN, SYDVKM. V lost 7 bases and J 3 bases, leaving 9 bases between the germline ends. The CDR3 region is CASNREDYGYTF. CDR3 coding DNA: TGTGCCAGCAATCGCGAGGACTATGGCTACACCTTC.

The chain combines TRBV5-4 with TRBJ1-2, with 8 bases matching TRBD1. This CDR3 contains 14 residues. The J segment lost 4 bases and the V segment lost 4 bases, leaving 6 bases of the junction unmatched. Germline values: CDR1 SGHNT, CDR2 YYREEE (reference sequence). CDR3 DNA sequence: TGTGCCAGCAGCGCGCTACAGGGGGGCTATGGCTACACCTTC. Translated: CASSALQGGYGYTF.

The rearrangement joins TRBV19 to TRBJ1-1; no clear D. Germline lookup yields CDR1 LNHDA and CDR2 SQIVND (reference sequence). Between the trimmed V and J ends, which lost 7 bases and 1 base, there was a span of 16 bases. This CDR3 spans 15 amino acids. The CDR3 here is CASTDQARGNTEAFF. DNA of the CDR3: TGTGCCAGTACCGACCAGGCGCGGGGGAACACTGAAGCTTTCTTT. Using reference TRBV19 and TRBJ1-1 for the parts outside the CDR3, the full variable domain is DGGITQSPKYLFRKEGQNVTLSCEQNLNHDAMYWYRQDPGQGLRLIYYSQIVNDFQKGDIAEGYSVSREKKESFPLTVTSAQKNPTAFYLCASTDQARGNTEAFFGQGTRLTVV.

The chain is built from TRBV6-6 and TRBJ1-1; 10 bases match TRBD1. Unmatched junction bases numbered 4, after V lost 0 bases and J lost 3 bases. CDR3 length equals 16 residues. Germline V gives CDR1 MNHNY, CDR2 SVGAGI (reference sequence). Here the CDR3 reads CASSYSRDRGDTEAFF. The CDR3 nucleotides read TGTGCCAGCAGTTACTCCCGGGACAGGGGTGACACTGAAGCTTTCTTT.

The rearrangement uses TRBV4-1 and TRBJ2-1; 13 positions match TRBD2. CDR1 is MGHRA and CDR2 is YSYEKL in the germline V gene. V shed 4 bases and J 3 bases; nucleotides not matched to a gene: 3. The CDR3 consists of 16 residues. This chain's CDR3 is CASSRGLAGNYNEQFF. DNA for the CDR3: TGCGCCAGCAGCCGGGGACTAGCGGGGAACTACAATGAGCAGTTCTTC.

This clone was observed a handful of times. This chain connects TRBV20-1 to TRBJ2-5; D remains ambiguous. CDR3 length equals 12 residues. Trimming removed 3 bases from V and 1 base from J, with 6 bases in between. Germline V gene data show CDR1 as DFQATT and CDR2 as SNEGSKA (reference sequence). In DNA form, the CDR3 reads TGCAGTGCTAGTGCGGTCCAAGAGACCCAGTACTTC. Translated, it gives CSASAVQETQYF.

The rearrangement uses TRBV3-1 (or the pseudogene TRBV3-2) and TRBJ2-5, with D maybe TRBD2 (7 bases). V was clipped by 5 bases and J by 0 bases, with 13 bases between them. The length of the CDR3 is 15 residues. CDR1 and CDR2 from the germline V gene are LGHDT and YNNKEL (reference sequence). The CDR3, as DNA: TGTGCCAGCAGCTGGGGGGGCTCGTACCAAGAGACCCAGTACTTC. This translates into CASSWGGSYQETQYF.

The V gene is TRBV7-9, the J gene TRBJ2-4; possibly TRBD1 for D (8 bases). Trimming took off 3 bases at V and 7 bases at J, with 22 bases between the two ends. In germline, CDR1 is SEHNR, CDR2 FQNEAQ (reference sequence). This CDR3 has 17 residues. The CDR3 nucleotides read TGTGCCAGCAGCTTGGTGACGGACAGGGAGGGATTGAACATTCAGTACTTC. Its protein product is CASSLVTDREGLNIQYF.

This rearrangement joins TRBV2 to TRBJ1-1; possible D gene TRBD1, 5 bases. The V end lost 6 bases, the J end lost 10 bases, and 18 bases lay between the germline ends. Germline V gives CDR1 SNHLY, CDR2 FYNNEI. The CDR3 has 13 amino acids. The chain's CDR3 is CASRKGEVGIAFF. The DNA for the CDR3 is TGTGCCAGCAGGAAAGGGGAAGTGGGAATAGCTTTCTTT. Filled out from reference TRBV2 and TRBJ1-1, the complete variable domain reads EPEVTQTPSHQVTQMGQEVILRCVPISNHLYFYWYRQILGQKVEFLVSFYNNEISEKSEIFDDQFSVERPDGSNFTLKIRSTKLEDSAMYFCASRKGEVGIAFFGQGTRLTVV.

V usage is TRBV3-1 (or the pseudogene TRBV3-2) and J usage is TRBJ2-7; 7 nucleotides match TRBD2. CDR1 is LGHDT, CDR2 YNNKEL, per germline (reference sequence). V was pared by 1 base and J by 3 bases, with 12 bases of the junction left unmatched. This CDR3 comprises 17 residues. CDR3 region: CASSQASTSARGYEQYF. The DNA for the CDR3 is TGTGCCAGCAGCCAAGCAAGCACTAGCGCGAGGGGCTACGAGCAGTACTTC.

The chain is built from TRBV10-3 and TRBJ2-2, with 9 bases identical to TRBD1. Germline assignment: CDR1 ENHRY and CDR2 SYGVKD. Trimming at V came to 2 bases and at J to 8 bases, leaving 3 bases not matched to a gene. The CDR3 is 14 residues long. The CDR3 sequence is CAISERDREGELFF. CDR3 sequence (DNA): TGTGCCATCAGTGAGAGGGACAGGGAAGGGGAGCTGTTTTTT.

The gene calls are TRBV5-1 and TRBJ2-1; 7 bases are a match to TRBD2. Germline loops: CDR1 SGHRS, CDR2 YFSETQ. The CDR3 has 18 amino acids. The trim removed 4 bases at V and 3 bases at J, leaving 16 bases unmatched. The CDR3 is CASSHRTLSGYNYNEQFF. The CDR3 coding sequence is TGCGCCAGCAGCCATCGAACACTTAGCGGGTACAACTACAATGAGCAGTTCTTC.

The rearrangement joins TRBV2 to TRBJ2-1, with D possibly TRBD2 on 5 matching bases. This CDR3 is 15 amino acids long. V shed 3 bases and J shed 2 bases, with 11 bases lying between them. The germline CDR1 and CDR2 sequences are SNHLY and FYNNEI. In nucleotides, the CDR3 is TGTGCCAGCAGTGAGGAAGGGAGCCCCTACAATGAGCAGTTCTTC. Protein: CASSEEGSPYNEQFF. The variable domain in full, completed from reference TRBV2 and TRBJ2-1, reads EPEVTQTPSHQVTQMGQEVILRCVPISNHLYFYWYRQILGQKVEFLVSFYNNEISEKSEIFDDQFSVERPDGSNFTLKIRSTKLEDSAMYFCASSEEGSPYNEQFFGPGTRLTVL.

The CDR3 sequence: CAIRGEDISTGELFF. CDR3 bases: TGTGCCATCAGAGGTGAGGACATCTCGACCGGGGAGCTGTTTTTT. This sequence joins TRBV10-3 and TRBJ2-2; tentative D call: TRBD1 (5 bases). Per the germline V gene, CDR1 is ENHRY and CDR2 is SYGVKD. The CDR3 totals 15 residues. Trimming removed 6 bases from V and 5 bases from J, with 16 bases in between.

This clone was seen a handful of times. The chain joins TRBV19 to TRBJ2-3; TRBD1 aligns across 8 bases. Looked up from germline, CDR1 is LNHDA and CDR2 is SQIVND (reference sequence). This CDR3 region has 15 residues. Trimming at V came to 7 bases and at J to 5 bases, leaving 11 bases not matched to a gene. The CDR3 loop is CASTKPGQGEDTQYF. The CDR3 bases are TGTGCCAGTACCAAACCTGGACAGGGTGAAGATACGCAGTATTTT.

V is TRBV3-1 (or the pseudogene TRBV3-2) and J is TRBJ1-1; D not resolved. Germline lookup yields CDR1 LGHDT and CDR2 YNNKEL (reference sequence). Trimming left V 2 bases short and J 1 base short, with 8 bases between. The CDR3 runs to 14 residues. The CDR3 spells CASSQIRSNTEAFF. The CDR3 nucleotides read TGTGCCAGCAGCCAAATACGGTCGAACACTGAAGCTTTCTTT.

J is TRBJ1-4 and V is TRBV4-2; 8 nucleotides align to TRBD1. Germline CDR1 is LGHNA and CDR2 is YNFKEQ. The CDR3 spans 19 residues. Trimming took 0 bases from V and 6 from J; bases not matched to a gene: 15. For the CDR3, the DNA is TGTGCCAGCAGCCAAGAGGACAGGGACGGATATCCCACCCATGAAAAACTGTTTTTT. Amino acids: CASSQEDRDGYPTHEKLFF.

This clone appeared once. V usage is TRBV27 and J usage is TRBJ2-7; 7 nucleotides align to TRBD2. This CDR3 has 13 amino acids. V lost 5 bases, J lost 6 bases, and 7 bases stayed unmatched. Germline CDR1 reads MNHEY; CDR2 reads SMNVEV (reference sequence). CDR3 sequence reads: CASSPTGLLEQYF. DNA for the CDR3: TGTGCCAGCAGTCCGACGGGACTACTCGAGCAGTACTTC.

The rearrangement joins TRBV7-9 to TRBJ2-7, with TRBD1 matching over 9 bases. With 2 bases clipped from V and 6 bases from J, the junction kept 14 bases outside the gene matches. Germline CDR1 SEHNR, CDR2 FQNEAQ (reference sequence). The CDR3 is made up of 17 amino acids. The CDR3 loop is CASSLNVGDRAAGEQYF. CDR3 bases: TGTGCCAGCAGCTTAAACGTTGGGGACAGGGCTGCCGGCGAGCAGTACTTC.

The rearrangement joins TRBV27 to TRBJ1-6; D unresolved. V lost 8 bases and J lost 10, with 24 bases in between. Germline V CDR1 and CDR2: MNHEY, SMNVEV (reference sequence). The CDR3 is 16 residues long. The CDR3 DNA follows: TGTGCCAGCCTTGCCGGAGGCCAGAGGCCATCCTCACCCCTCCACTTT. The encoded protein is CASLAGGQRPSSPLHF.

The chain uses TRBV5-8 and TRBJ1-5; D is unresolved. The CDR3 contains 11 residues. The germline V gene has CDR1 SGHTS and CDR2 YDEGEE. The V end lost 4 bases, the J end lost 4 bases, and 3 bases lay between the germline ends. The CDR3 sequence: CASSLNQPQHF. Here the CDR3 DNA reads TGTGCCAGCAGCCTGAATCAGCCCCAGCATTTT.

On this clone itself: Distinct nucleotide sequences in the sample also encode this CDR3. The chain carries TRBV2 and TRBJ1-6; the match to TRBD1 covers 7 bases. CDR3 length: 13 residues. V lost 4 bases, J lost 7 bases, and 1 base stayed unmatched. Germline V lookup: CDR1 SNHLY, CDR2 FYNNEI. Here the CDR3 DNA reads TGTGCCAGCAGTGGACAGGGAAATTCACCCCTCCACTTT. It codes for CASSGQGNSPLHF.

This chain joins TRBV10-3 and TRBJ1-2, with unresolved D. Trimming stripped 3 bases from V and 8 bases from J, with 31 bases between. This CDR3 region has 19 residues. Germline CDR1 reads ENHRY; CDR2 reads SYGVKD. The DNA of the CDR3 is TGTGCCATCAGTGATTTTTCCGTTGATCCCGGCCCCAAGAAGGAGGGCTACACCTTC. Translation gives CAISDFSVDPGPKKEGYTF.